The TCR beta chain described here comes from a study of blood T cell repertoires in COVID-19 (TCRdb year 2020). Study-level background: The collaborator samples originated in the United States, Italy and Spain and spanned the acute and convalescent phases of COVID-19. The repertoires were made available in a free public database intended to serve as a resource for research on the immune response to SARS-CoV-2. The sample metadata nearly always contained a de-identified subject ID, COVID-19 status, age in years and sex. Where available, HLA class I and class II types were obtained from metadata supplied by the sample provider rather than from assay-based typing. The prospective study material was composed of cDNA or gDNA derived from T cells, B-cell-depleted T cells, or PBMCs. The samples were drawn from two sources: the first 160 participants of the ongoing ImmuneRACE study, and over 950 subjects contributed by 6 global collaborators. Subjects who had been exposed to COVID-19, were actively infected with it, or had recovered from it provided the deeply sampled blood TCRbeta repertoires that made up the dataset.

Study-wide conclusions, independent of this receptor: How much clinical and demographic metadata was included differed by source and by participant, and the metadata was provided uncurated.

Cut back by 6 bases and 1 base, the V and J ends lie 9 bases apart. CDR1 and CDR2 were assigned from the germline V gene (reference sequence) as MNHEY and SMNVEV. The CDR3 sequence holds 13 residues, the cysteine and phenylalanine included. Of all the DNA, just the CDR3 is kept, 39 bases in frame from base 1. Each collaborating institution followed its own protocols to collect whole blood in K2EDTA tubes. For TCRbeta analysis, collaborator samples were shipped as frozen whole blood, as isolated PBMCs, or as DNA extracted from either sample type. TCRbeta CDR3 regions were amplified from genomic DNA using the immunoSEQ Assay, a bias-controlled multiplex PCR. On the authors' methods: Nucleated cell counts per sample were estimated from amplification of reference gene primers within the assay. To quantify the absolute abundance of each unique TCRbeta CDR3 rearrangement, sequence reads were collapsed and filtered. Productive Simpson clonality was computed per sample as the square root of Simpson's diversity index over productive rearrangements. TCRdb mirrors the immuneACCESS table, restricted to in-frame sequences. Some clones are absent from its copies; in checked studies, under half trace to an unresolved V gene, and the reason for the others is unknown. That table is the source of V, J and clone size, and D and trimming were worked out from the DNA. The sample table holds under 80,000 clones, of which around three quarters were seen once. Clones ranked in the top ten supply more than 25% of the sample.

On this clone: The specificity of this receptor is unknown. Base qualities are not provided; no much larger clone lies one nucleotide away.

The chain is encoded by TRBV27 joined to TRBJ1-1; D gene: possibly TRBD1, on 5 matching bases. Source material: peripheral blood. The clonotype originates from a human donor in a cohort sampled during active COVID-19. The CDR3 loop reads CASSRQGNTEAFF. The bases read TGTGCCAGCAGCCGGCAGGGGAACACTGAAGCTTTCTTT.